This note documents a single T cell receptor beta chain sequence. What it binds is not known. A junction boundary mismatches the germline segment, possibly from a read error. The sample, blood from the first hyperthyroidism diagnosis, precedes any ophthalmopathy symptoms. From RNA transcripts, TCR beta CDR3 regions were amplified. TCR CDR3 regions were first amplified by RT-PCR with HTBI primers. MiXCR was run by TCRdb on the multiplex PCR reads, yielding one entry per CDR3 protein. The data show about 150,000 distinct CDR3 sequences, about 20% seen once. The sample comes from a study of T cells in Graves' hyperthyroidism and ophthalmopathy. Study-wide findings and caveats: The majority of expanded thyroid clonotypes above 0.001 also appeared in blood.

This CDR3 contains 17 residues. Germline-derived CDR1 and CDR2 are SSHAT and FNYEAQ (reference sequence). The chain combines TRBV7-7 with TRBJ2-2; no reliable D call. The specimen sequenced was blood. This receptor was obtained from a woman aged 50 to 60 with Graves' hyperthyroidism that later progressed to Graves' ophthalmopathy. CDR3 loop: CASSLGLNRANTGELFF. CDR3 bases: TGTGCTAGCAGCTTAGGTCTGAACAGAGCGAACACCGGGGAGCTGTTTTTT.